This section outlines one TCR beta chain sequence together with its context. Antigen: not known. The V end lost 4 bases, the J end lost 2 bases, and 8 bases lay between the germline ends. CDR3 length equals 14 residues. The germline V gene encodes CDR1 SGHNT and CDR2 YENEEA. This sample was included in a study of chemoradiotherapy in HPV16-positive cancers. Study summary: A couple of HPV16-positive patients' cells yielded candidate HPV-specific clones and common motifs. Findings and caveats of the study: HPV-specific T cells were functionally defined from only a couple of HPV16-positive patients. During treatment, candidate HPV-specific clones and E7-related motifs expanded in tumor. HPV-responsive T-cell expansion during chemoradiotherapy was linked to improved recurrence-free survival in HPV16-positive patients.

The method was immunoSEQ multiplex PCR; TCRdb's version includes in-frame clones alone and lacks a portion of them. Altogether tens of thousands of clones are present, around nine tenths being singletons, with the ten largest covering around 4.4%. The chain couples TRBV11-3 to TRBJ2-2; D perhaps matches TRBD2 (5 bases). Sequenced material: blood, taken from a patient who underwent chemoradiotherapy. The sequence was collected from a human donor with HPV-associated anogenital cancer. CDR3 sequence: CASSSDSNTGELFF. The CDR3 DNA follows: TGTGCCAGCAGCTCGGACTCAAACACCGGGGAGCTGTTTTTT.